This T cell receptor (beta chain) was found in a study of blood T cells in healthy people across ages. Between the trimmed V and J ends, which lost 4 bases and 0 bases, there was a span of 16 bases. This CDR3 has 16 residues. Germline V gives CDR1 SEHNR, CDR2 FQNEAQ (reference sequence). It was with a sample-barcoded 5' primer and a J-beta primer mix that a second PCR of about 7 to 12 cycles was run. MiXCR, applied by TCRdb to the 5' RACE reads, yields one record per CDR3 protein. The sample shows about 510,000 distinct CDR3 sequences, about 27% of them seen only once. This sample was shared with a second study, whose subject was T cells of mothers and their children.

What was sequenced was blood. This chain links TRBV7-9 with TRBJ2-7; D is perhaps TRBD1 (6 bases). The sequence derives from a boy aged 2 to 10 in good health. The CDR3 sequence: CASSSSGRTVSYEQYF. The CDR3 DNA sequence: TGTGCCAGCAGCTCCTCTGGACGGACAGTCTCCTACGAGCAGTACTTC.